These T cell receptor beta chains were read from a single sample in a study of B cell selection in AIRE deficiency. The data were produced by immunoSEQ multiplex PCR, yet TCRdb's version contains in-frame clones alone and is incomplete. The repertoire holds about 21,000 clones, 94% seen once, with roughly 1.9% in the top ten. Sequencing was carried out using Tregs sorted from PBMCs. All receptors derive from a human donor with AIRE deficiency. The CDR3 runs from the conserved cysteine through the conserved F or W. D genes are given only for firm matches. Expanded clones are given a class, and other clones once, few, many or no size at all.

clone_size	v_call	j_call	d_call	cdr3_nt	cdr3_aa
.	TRBV9	TRBJ2-4	.	TGTGCCAGCAGCGTAGGTCTTGAGCGAGCTTGGGCCAAAAACATTCAGTACTTC	CASSVGLERAWAKNIQYF
.	TRBV9	TRBJ2-1	.	TGTGCCAGCAGCACCCGACAGAGGGGGGACAATGAGCAGTTCTTC	CASSTRQRGDNEQFF
.	TRBV7-3	TRBJ1-3	TRBD1	TGTGCCAGCAGCTTAATCAGGGGGGACACCATATATTTT	CASSLIRGDTIYF
.	TRBV5-6	TRBJ2-7	.	TGTGCCAGCAGCAAGGCGGTGGGAATCGGGTACGAGCAGTACTTC	CASSKAVGIGYEQYF
.	TRBV14	TRBJ2-7	.	TGTGCCAGCAGCCAAGATATAGCCACCTGGCCTTGGGAGCAGTACTTC	CASSQDIATWPWEQYF
.	TRBV29-1	TRBJ1-1	TRBD1	TGCAGCGTCCGGACAGGATTGAGGGGCGCGAACACTGAAGCTTTCTTT	CSVRTGLRGANTEAFF
.	TRBV5-4	TRBJ2-5	.	TGTGCCAGCAGCTCCAGGGTGGGGGAGACCCAGTACTTC	CASSSRVGETQYF
.	TRBV27	TRBJ2-5	TRBD2	TGTGCCAGCATGTCCTTGACTAGCGGTCAGGGGGAGACCCAGTACTTC	CASMSLTSGQGETQYF
.	TRBV9	TRBJ2-1	.	TGTGCCAGCAGCCAAACTGCGGGACACTACAATGAGCAGTTCTTC	CASSQTAGHYNEQFF
.	TRBV4-3	TRBJ1-3	.	TGCGCCAGCAGCCAAGATTATTTCGGGGGCGCTGGAAACACCATATATTTT	CASSQDYFGGAGNTIYF
once	TRBV29-1	TRBJ2-2	.	TGCAGCGTTGTGGTACCCGGGGAGCTGTTTTTT	CSVVVPGELFF
.	TRBV9	TRBJ2-1	.	TGTGCCAGCAGCGTAGCGGGAGAGACCTACAATGAGCAGTTCTTC	CASSVAGETYNEQFF
once	TRBV5-1	TRBJ2-7	.	TGCGCCAGCCGGGGTGAGGTGGGGTTCGAGCAGTACTTC	CASRGEVGFEQYF
.	TRBV18	TRBJ2-3	TRBD2	TGTGCCAGCTCACCTAGAGCGGGGCCGGGAGATACGCAGTATTTT	CASSPRAGPGDTQYF
.	TRBV28	TRBJ2-7	TRBD1	TGTGCCAGCAGGACAGGGGGCGCGAGGTACGAGCAGTACTTC	CASRTGGARYEQYF
few	TRBV6-1	TRBJ2-1	TRBD1	TGTGCCAGCAGTGTAAAATCCGGGACAGGGGGCGACAATGAGCAGTTCTTC	CASSVKSGTGGDNEQFF
.	TRBV7-2	TRBJ2-7	TRBD2	TGTGCCAGCAGCTTGGGACTAGCGGGGCTCTACGAGCAGTACTTC	CASSLGLAGLYEQYF
.	TRBV4-3	TRBJ1-1	.	TGCGCCAGCAGCCAAGGCACGATAATTACCAAAGCTTTCTTT	CASSQGTIITKAFF
.	TRBV5-1	TRBJ1-2	.	TGCGCCAGCAGCTTGGTTTCGGGGGCTCTGGGTGGCTACACCTTC	CASSLVSGALGGYTF
.	TRBV6-5	TRBJ2-7	.	TGTGCCAGCAGTTACGGTGACAGGCGGTACGAGCAGTACTTC	CASSYGDRRYEQYF
.	TRBV30	TRBJ2-6	.	TGTGCCTGGAGAACCCCTGGGGCCAACGTCCTGACTTTC	CAWRTPGANVLTF
.	TRBV7-3	TRBJ1-5	.	TGTGCCAGCAGCTTAGGGGACAAGGGGCGATATAGCAATCAGCCCCAGCATTTT	CASSLGDKGRYSNQPQHF
.	TRBV18	TRBJ1-4	TRBD1	TGTGCCAGCTCACCACCGGGACAGAGGGACGAAAAACTGTTTTTT	CASSPPGQRDEKLFF
.	TRBV27	TRBJ2-1	TRBD2	TGTGCCAGCAGTTCGGGACTAGCGGGACTCAGCTCCTACAATGAGCAGTTCTTC	CASSSGLAGLSSYNEQFF
.	TRBV6-1	TRBJ1-1	.	TGTGCCAGCAGTGAAGGAGCTGGACACTCTGTCGACACTGAAGCTTTCTTT	CASSEGAGHSVDTEAFF
.	TRBV19	TRBJ1-1	TRBD1	TGTGCCAGTAGTATTCAGGGGGCTGGAACTGAAGCTTTCTTT	CASSIQGAGTEAFF
.	TRBV7-9	TRBJ2-1	.	TGTGCCAGCAGCTTAGCCCTCAGCTCCTACAATGAGCAGTTCTTC	CASSLALSSYNEQFF
.	TRBV28	TRBJ1-5	.	TGTGCCAGCAGTTTTACCAAATACCCTCCCCGGTCGAGCAATCAGCCCCAGCATTTT	CASSFTKYPPRSSNQPQHF
.	TRBV6-1	TRBJ1-5	.	TGTGCCAGCAGTGAGTCCGGGGGCAATCAGCCCCAGCATTTT	CASSESGGNQPQHF
.	TRBV7-8	TRBJ2-3	TRBD2	TGTGCCAGCAGTTTAGCGGGAGGCCTTATAAAAACAGATACGCAGTATTTT	CASSLAGGLIKTDTQYF
.	TRBV11-3	TRBJ2-1	.	TGTGCCAGCAGCTTCAGGGGAAACTACAATGAGCAGTTCTTC	CASSFRGNYNEQFF
.	TRBV7-9	TRBJ2-5	TRBD2	TGTGCCAGCAGCTTGCCGGGACTAGGCAAGACCCAGTACTTC	CASSLPGLGKTQYF
.	TRBV9	TRBJ2-7	TRBD2	TGTGCCAGCAGCGTAGAAACTAGCGGCTCCTACGAGCAGTACTTC	CASSVETSGSYEQYF
.	TRBV5-4	TRBJ2-3	.	TGTGCCAGCAGCTTGGACAGAGGCCTCACAGATACGCAGTATTTT	CASSLDRGLTDTQYF
.	TRBV28	TRBJ1-1	TRBD1	TGTGCCACCTGGGACAGGGGGGGCACTGAAGCTTTCTTT	CATWDRGGTEAFF
.	TRBV4-1	TRBJ1-1	.	TGCGCCAGCAGCCAAGGGCCACCCCGGGACAAGAACACTGAAGCTTTCTTT	CASSQGPPRDKNTEAFF
.	TRBV18	TRBJ2-5	TRBD2	TGTGCCAGCTCACCAATTCTAGCGGGGAAAGAGACCCAGTACTTC	CASSPILAGKETQYF
.	TRBV5-4	TRBJ2-7	TRBD2	TGTGCCAGCAGCCCCGGGACTAGCGGGACCTACGAGCAGTACTTC	CASSPGTSGTYEQYF
.	TRBV11-3	TRBJ2-7	TRBD1	TGTGCCAGCAGCTTAGGCCGGGGACAGGGGACGTACGAGCAGTACTTC	CASSLGRGQGTYEQYF
.	TRBV11-3	TRBJ2-1	TRBD2	TGTGCCAGCAGCCCTCGGACTAGCCGTTACAATGAGCAGTTCTTC	CASSPRTSRYNEQFF